This TCR beta chain was captured in a study of glioma-infiltrating T cells after dendritic cell vaccination. Background on the study: Three intradermal dendritic cell vaccine injections were given every two weeks.

Per germline, CDR1 LNHDA and CDR2 SQIVND (reference sequence). The V end lost 5 bases, the J end lost 0 bases, and 10 bases lay between the germline ends. The CDR3 loop spans 14 amino acids. Only in-frame clones appear in the TCRdb table, and some are missing; sequencing was by immunoSEQ multiplex PCR. The top ten hold roughly 7.7% of the sample, which has 65,000 to 80,000 clones, 81% seen once. The sequence was collected from a human donor with glioblastoma. Here the sequenced sample was blood, taken before dendritic cell vaccination. V usage is TRBV19 and J usage is TRBJ1-1; D possibly corresponds to TRBD1 (5 bases). CDR3 sequence (DNA): TGTGCCAGTAGTCTGGGCAGGGTGAACACTGAAGCTTTCTTT. Its translation: CASSLGRVNTEAFF.